The present T cell receptor beta chain was sequenced within a study of blood T cells in healthy people across ages. In its sample, this clonotype was seen once. Then a second PCR, running roughly 7 to 11 cycles, was carried out with a sample-barcoded 5' primer and a J-beta primer mix. A single record per CDR3 protein comes from TCRdb applying MiXCR to the 5' RACE reads. Here the sample spans approximately 680,000 distinct CDR3 sequences, about a third being singletons. The length of the CDR3 is 14 residues. From germline, CDR1 is LGHNA and CDR2 YNFKEQ. The V end was cut by 0 bases, the J end by 1 base, with 7 bases between.

Sample: blood. The rearrangement joins TRBV4-2 to TRBJ2-7; no firm D call. This TCR came from an elderly woman in good health. CDR3 region: CASSQDHTSYEQYF. The CDR3 nucleotides are TGTGCCAGCAGCCAAGATCATACGTCCTACGAGCAGTACTTC.